These T cell receptor beta chains were read from a single sample in a study of OX40 agonist ivuxolimab in advanced cancers. Produced via immunoSEQ multiplex PCR; TCRdb's table is partial and in-frame only. The table records over 75,000 clones, around 87% of them present only once. Sequencing was performed on CD4+ or CD8+ T cells sorted from blood, taken in a trial of the OX40 agonist ivuxolimab. These receptors were taken from an adult with an advanced solid tumor such as melanoma, head and neck, liver or kidney cancer. Each CDR3 is given with its conserved first and last residue. D genes are given only for firm matches. Expanded clones are given a class, and other clones once, few, many or no size at all.

size | J | D | V | CDR3 | DNA
once | TRBJ1-4 | NA | TRBV7-3 | CASSLAAEEQRLFF | TGTGCCAGCAGCTTAGCAGCAGAAGAACAAAGACTGTTTTTT
NA | TRBJ2-6 | NA | TRBV18 | CASSSGFSGANVLTF | TGTGCCAGCTCTTCCGGATTCTCTGGGGCCAACGTCCTGACTTTC
NA | TRBJ1-2 | NA | TRBV6-6 | CASSLTTGGIGYTF | TGTGCCAGCAGTTTGACTACTGGAGGGATAGGCTACACCTTC
NA | TRBJ1-2 | NA | TRBV29-1 | CSVGGDYGYTF | TGCAGCGTTGGGGGAGACTATGGCTACACCTTC
once | TRBJ2-1 | NA | TRBV10-3 | CAIRESSYNEQFF | TGTGCCATCAGGGAAAGCTCCTACAATGAGCAGTTCTTC
NA | TRBJ2-2 | TRBD2 | TRBV30 | CAWDKGSGRFRRTGELFF | TGTGCCTGGGACAAAGGTAGCGGGAGATTCCGTCGGACCGGGGAGCTGTTTTTT
NA | TRBJ2-3 | TRBD2 | TRBV27 | CASSISGRVQDTQYF | TGTGCCAGCAGTATCAGCGGGAGGGTCCAAGATACGCAGTATTTT
NA | TRBJ2-3 | TRBD2 | TRBV9 | CASSVREGTSGTDTQYF | TGTGCCAGCAGCGTACGGGAGGGGACTAGCGGAACCGATACGCAGTATTTT
once | TRBJ2-3 | NA | TRBV9 | CASSVVRSTDTQYF | TGTGCCAGCAGCGTAGTCCGTAGCACAGATACGCAGTATTTT
NA | TRBJ1-2 | TRBD1 | TRBV7-3 | CASSLIGQGGAYGYTF | TGTGCCAGCAGCCTAATAGGACAGGGCGGAGCCTATGGCTACACCTTC
once | TRBJ2-5 | NA | TRBV2 | CASSLRLGETQYF | TGTGCCAGCAGCCTTAGACTAGGAGAGACCCAGTACTTC
NA | TRBJ1-3 | TRBD1 | TRBV7-8 | CASSLNSQGGNTIYF | TGTGCCAGCAGCTTAAATAGTCAGGGGGGGAACACCATATATTTT
NA | TRBJ1-5 | TRBD1 | TRBV18 | CASSPMGQGAVGNQPQHF | TGTGCCAGCTCACCAATGGGACAGGGGGCCGTAGGCAATCAGCCCCAGCATTTT
NA | TRBJ2-1 | NA | TRBV30 | CAWSVTAALDNEQFF | TGTGCCTGGAGTGTAACCGCGGCCCTTGACAATGAGCAGTTCTTC
NA | TRBJ2-7 | TRBD2 | TRBV18 | CASSRPTSGVSYEQYF | TGTGCCAGCTCACGCCCGACTAGCGGGGTCTCCTACGAGCAGTACTTC
NA | TRBJ1-5 | NA | TRBV9 | CASSARGRYDQPQHF | TGTGCCAGCAGCGCGAGGGGGAGGTACGATCAGCCCCAGCATTTT
once | TRBJ1-4 | TRBD1 | TRBV29-1 | CSVRQGEKLFF | TGCAGCGTCCGACAGGGTGAAAAACTGTTTTTT
NA | TRBJ1-4 | NA | TRBV7-2 | CASSAPLHNEKLFF | TGTGCCAGCAGCGCCCCCTTACATAATGAAAAACTGTTTTTT
many | TRBJ1-2 | NA | TRBV7-2 | CASSLASGDHGYTF | TGTGCCAGCAGCTTAGCGTCAGGGGATCATGGCTACACCTTC
once | TRBJ2-1 | TRBD2 | TRBV5-1 | CASSPLAGGYNEQFF | TGCGCCAGCAGTCCATTAGCGGGAGGCTACAATGAGCAGTTCTTC
NA | TRBJ2-1 | TRBD1 | TRBV19 | CASSPARGQGNNEQFF | TGTGCCAGTAGTCCCGCGAGGGGACAGGGCAACAATGAGCAGTTCTTC
NA | TRBJ2-6 | NA | TRBV9 | CASSVGGSGANVLTF | TGTGCCAGCAGCGTAGGCGGATCTGGGGCCAACGTCCTGACTTTC
few | TRBJ1-5 | NA | TRBV5-3 | CASWGGNQPQHF | TGTGCCTCATGGGGCGGGAATCAGCCCCAGCATTTT
NA | TRBJ1-2 | TRBD1 | TRBV27 | CASSPLGQNYGYTF | TGTGCCAGCAGTCCCTTGGGACAGAACTATGGCTACACCTTC
medium-sized | TRBJ2-7 | TRBD2 | TRBV25-1 | CASSDQGLAGGNEQYF | TGTGCCAGCAGTGACCAGGGACTAGCGGGAGGAAACGAGCAGTACTTC
NA | TRBJ2-3 | NA | TRBV4-3 | CASSQDGDSTDTQYF | TGCGCCAGCAGCCAAGATGGGGACTCCACAGATACGCAGTATTTT
NA | TRBJ1-2 | NA | TRBV7-2 | CASSLVDRFSGYTF | TGTGCCAGCAGCTTAGTCGACAGGTTCTCTGGCTACACCTTC
NA | TRBJ2-1 | TRBD2 | TRBV15 | CATSGEVSGTSYNEQFF | TGTGCCACCAGCGGCGAGGTCAGCGGGACCTCCTACAATGAGCAGTTCTTC
NA | TRBJ1-1 | TRBD1 | TRBV30 | CAWSYGTVRNTEAFF | TGTGCCTGGAGTTACGGGACAGTCAGGAACACTGAAGCTTTCTTT
NA | TRBJ1-2 | NA | TRBV6-5 | CASSSFETNYGYTF | TGTGCCAGCAGTTCCTTCGAGACTAACTATGGCTACACCTTC
NA | TRBJ2-2 | NA | TRBV25-1 | CASSESPLSQTNTGELFF | TGTGCCAGCAGTGAATCCCCTTTGAGTCAGACGAACACCGGGGAGCTGTTTTTT
NA | TRBJ2-1 | NA | TRBV7-2 | CASSLEAGPRKFF | TGTGCCAGCAGCTTAGAGGCAGGCCCCAGGAAGTTCTTC
NA | TRBJ1-3 | TRBD1 | TRBV7-2 | CASSSGQGGANTIYF | TGTGCCAGCAGCTCTGGACAGGGTGGGGCCAACACCATATATTTT
NA | TRBJ1-4 | TRBD1 | TRBV28 | CASSSGDRIGEKLFF | TGTGCCAGCAGTTCGGGGGACAGGATAGGGGAAAAACTGTTTTTT
NA | TRBJ2-1 | NA | TRBV5-4 | CASSSRRGPSYNEQFF | TGTGCCAGCAGCTCGCGACGGGGTCCCTCCTACAATGAGCAGTTCTTC
NA | TRBJ1-4 | NA | TRBV18 | CASSPRLGNEKLFF | TGTGCCAGCTCACCAAGGCTGGGGAATGAAAAACTGTTTTTT
NA | TRBJ2-3 | NA | TRBV30 | CAWSVRGSLHTDTQYF | TGTGCCTGGAGTGTACGTGGGAGCCTACACACAGATACGCAGTATTTT
few | TRBJ2-3 | NA | TRBV14 | CASSQDLINTDTQYF | TGTGCCAGCAGCCAAGATCTGATAAACACAGATACGCAGTATTTT
NA | TRBJ2-3 | NA | TRBV5-1 | CASSSTDTQYF | TGCGCCAGCAGCTCCACAGATACGCAGTATTTT
NA | TRBJ2-5 | TRBD2 | TRBV19 | CASSWLAGQETQYF | TGTGCCAGTAGTTGGCTAGCGGGCCAAGAGACCCAGTACTTC
once | TRBJ2-2 | NA | TRBV25-1 | CASSEWGGQANTGELFF | TGTGCCAGCAGTGAATGGGGAGGCCAGGCAAACACCGGGGAGCTGTTTTTT